The rows below give T cell receptor beta chains drawn from one sample of a study of vaccination effects on CD4 cells after COVID-19. TCRdb keeps only in-frame clones here, not all; method: immunoSEQ multiplex PCR. This sample yields about 51,000 clones, of which around 76% are seen a single time; 8.6% belongs to the top ten. No antigen is known for these receptors. Specimen: CD4+ T cells from PBMCs cultured without peptide, collected before COVID-19 vaccination. These TCRs come from a human donor who had a prior SARS-CoV-2 infection. Both conserved end residues are part of each CDR3. Each record gives: clone size, V gene, CDR3 length, D gene, J gene, CDR3 protein, CDR3 DNA. D genes are given only for firm matches. Clone size is given for some rows only: seen once, a few or many times, or a class if the clone is expanded.

few	TRBV6-5	15	-	TRBJ1-6	CASSYSETINSPLHF	TGTGCCAGCAGTTACTCGGAGACGATAAATTCACCCCTCCACTTT
-	TRBV29-1	14	-	TRBJ2-3	CSVTGTPYTDTQYF	TGCAGCGTAACAGGGACTCCTTACACAGATACGCAGTATTTT
-	TRBV2	13	-	TRBJ2-7	CASSLSQGIEQYF	TGTGCCAGCAGTCTCTCCCAGGGAATCGAGCAGTACTTC
-	TRBV20-1	11	-	TRBJ1-2	CSAQSGYGYTF	TGCAGTGCTCAGAGTGGCTATGGCTACACCTTC
-	TRBV25-1	13	-	TRBJ1-6	CASSPDGNSPLHF	TGTGCCAGCTCACCGGACGGTAATTCACCCCTCCACTTT
-	TRBV7-2	13	-	TRBJ1-1	CASSLQGTFKAFF	TGTGCCAGCAGCTTACAGGGGACCTTTAAAGCTTTCTTT
-	TRBV5-1	16	TRBD2	TRBJ2-1	CASSTQGGGANNEQFF	TGCGCCAGCAGCACCCAGGGCGGGGGGGCGAACAATGAGCAGTTCTTC
-	TRBV11-2	16	-	TRBJ2-7	CASSLSSVGVTYEQYF	TGTGCCAGCAGCTTAAGCTCTGTGGGGGTCACCTACGAGCAGTACTTC
-	TRBV11-3	15	-	TRBJ2-7	CASSLVGSFGNEQYF	TGTGCCAGCAGCTTAGTCGGGAGTTTTGGCAACGAGCAGTACTTC
-	TRBV30	16	TRBD1	TRBJ2-7	CAWSPPGQGRAYEQYF	TGTGCCTGGAGCCCTCCGGGACAGGGGCGCGCCTACGAGCAGTACTTC
-	TRBV5-5	14	-	TRBJ1-2	CASSLEAEFYGYTF	TGTGCCAGCAGCTTGGAGGCAGAGTTTTATGGCTACACCTTC
-	TRBV24-1	17	TRBD1	TRBJ2-3	CATSDPTGGRDTDTQYF	TGTGCCACCAGTGATCCTACAGGGGGCAGGGACACAGATACGCAGTATTTT
-	TRBV7-9	16	-	TRBJ2-4	CASSLAQMGDVGIQYF	TGTGCCAGCAGCTTAGCGCAGATGGGAGACGTTGGCATTCAGTACTTC
-	TRBV30	16	-	TRBJ1-1	CAWNKNRVSLNTEAFF	TGTGCCTGGAACAAAAACAGGGTTTCGTTGAACACTGAAGCTTTCTTT
-	TRBV6-9	12	TRBD1	TRBJ1-5	CASSFGQGPQHF	TGTGCCAGCAGTTTCGGACAGGGCCCCCAGCATTTT
-	TRBV2	14	TRBD2	TRBJ2-5	CASSFGTSGETQYF	TGTGCCAGCAGCTTTGGGACTAGCGGGGAGACCCAGTACTTC
few	TRBV7-8	14	TRBD1	TRBJ1-2	CASSPGQEARSYTF	TGTGCCAGCAGCCCGGGACAGGAGGCCCGGAGCTACACCTTC
few	TRBV6-5	13	-	TRBJ1-2	CASSSTVSVGYTF	TGTGCCAGCAGTTCGACGGTCTCCGTCGGCTACACCTTC
-	TRBV7-3	15	TRBD2	TRBJ2-1	CASSLRLAGVGEQFF	TGTGCCAGCAGCTTGAGACTAGCGGGGGTAGGTGAGCAGTTCTTC
-	TRBV4-2	15	-	TRBJ2-1	CASSQVTSGENEQFF	TGTGCCAGCAGCCAAGTTACTTCTGGGGAGAATGAGCAGTTCTTC
few	TRBV13	14	-	TRBJ1-4	CASSLQGRNEKLFF	TGTGCCAGCAGCTTACAGGGGCGGAATGAAAAACTGTTTTTT
-	TRBV3-1/TRBV3-2	14	-	TRBJ2-1	CASSQVGGRGEQFF	TGTGCCAGCAGCCAAGTTGGTGGCCGGGGTGAGCAGTTCTTC
-	TRBV30	14	TRBD1	TRBJ1-1	CAWSPGGLNTEAFF	TGTGCCTGGAGCCCAGGGGGCCTGAACACTGAAGCTTTCTTT
-	TRBV2	15	-	TRBJ2-7	CASIRLTSGGGEQYF	TGTGCCAGCATCCGCTTAACGAGCGGAGGGGGGGAGCAGTACTTC
-	TRBV7-9	14	-	TRBJ2-1	CASSLLRSMDEQFF	TGTGCCAGCAGCTTACTCAGATCTATGGATGAGCAGTTCTTC
-	TRBV15	15	TRBD1	TRBJ1-3	CATSKGTASGNTIYF	TGTGCCACCAGCAAAGGGACAGCCTCTGGAAACACCATATATTTT
-	TRBV2	17	-	TRBJ2-7	CASSEAVTRVATYEQYF	TGTGCCAGCAGTGAAGCGGTTACACGCGTGGCGACCTACGAGCAGTACTTC
-	TRBV3-1/TRBV3-2	18	TRBD2	TRBJ2-1	CASSQSIHRTSGYNEQFF	TGTGCCAGCAGCCAGAGCATCCACCGGACTAGCGGATACAATGAGCAGTTCTTC
-	TRBV9	14	-	TRBJ2-3	CASSVERHTDTQYF	TGTGCCAGCAGCGTAGAAAGACACACAGATACGCAGTATTTT
-	TRBV11-3	14	-	TRBJ2-3	CASSPDTSPDTQYF	TGTGCCAGCAGCCCGGACACTAGTCCAGATACGCAGTATTTT
once	TRBV5-4	17	-	TRBJ2-5	CASSLGGRGPYQETQYF	TGTGCCAGCAGCTTGGGCGGCAGGGGCCCGTACCAAGAGACCCAGTACTTC
-	TRBV7-3	14	-	TRBJ1-1	CASSLTGVGTEAFF	TGTGCCAGCAGCTTAACGGGGGTAGGCACTGAAGCTTTCTTT
-	TRBV12-3/TRBV12-4	11	-	TRBJ1-1	CASSFQTEAFF	TGTGCCAGCAGTTTCCAGACTGAAGCTTTCTTT
-	TRBV5-1	17	-	TRBJ2-1	CASSLIGEPALVDEQFF	TGCGCCAGCAGCTTGATTGGGGAGCCAGCTTTGGTCGATGAGCAGTTCTTC
-	TRBV5-5	12	-	TRBJ2-3	CASSFNTDTQYF	TGTGCCAGCAGCTTCAACACAGATACGCAGTATTTT
once	TRBV18	16	-	TRBJ2-1	CASSPPSGASYNEQFF	TGTGCCAGCTCACCACCGTCAGGGGCCTCCTACAATGAGCAGTTCTTC
few	TRBV4-3	15	-	TRBJ2-3	CASSQSRQGRDTQYF	TGCGCCAGCAGCCAATCCCGCCAGGGGAGAGATACGCAGTATTTT